The entry below gives a single T cell receptor (beta chain) sequence along with its context. Source study methods: Reference gene primer amplification yielded estimated nucleated cell counts. Data came from immunoSEQ multiplex PCR; TCRdb stores just in-frame clones and leaves some out. D and trimming come from the DNA, and the V and J calls and clone size come from that table. The sample lists fewer than 200,000 clones, about four fifths occurring once. The data derive from a study of blood T cell repertoires in COVID-19. For the study at large: Both acute and convalescent COVID-19 samples were obtained from the United States, Italy and Spain. Sample material is recorded as cDNA or gDNA derived from T cells, B-cell-depleted T cells, or PBMCs.

This CDR3 is 14 amino acids long. Germline CDR1 SGHRS, CDR2 YFSETQ. V trimming: 3 bases; J trimming: 6 bases; junction bases outside the gene matches: 2. The chain employs TRBV5-1 and TRBJ2-1; 11 nucleotides line up with TRBD2. This clonotype originated in a human donor in a cohort sampled during active COVID-19. The specimen sequenced was peripheral blood. Here the CDR3 reads CASSYGLAGNEQFF. The CDR3 DNA reads as TGCGCCAGCAGCTATGGACTAGCGGGCAATGAGCAGTTCTTC.